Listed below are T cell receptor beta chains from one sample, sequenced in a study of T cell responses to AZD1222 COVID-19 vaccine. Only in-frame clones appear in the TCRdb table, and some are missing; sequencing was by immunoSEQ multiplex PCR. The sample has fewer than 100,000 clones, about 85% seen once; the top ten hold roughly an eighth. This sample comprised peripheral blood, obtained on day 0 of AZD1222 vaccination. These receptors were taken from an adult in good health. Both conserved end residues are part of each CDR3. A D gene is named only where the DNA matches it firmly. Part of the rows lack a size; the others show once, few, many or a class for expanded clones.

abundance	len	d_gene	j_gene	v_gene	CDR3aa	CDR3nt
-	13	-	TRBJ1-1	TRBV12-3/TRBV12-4	CASTPGRSTEAFF	TGTGCCAGCACTCCCGGACGGAGCACTGAAGCTTTCTTT
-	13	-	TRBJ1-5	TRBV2	CASSGTINQPQHF	TGTGCCAGCAGTGGGACCATCAATCAGCCCCAGCATTTT
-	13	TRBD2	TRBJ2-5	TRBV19	CASTGAGDGTQYF	TGTGCCAGTACCGGGGCGGGGGATGGGACCCAGTACTTC
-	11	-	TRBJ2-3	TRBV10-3	CAALSTDTQYF	TGTGCCGCCCTTAGCACAGATACGCAGTATTTT
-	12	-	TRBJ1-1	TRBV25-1	CAVRGFDTEAFF	TGTGCCGTCCGGGGATTTGACACTGAAGCTTTCTTT
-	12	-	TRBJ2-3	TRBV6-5	CASSILGGTQYF	TGTGCCAGCAGCATCCTTGGGGGTACGCAGTATTTT
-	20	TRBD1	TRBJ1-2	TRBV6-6	CASSQKHPRDRVTPIYGYTF	TGTGCCAGCAGTCAAAAACACCCGCGGGACAGGGTGACCCCTATCTATGGCTACACCTTC
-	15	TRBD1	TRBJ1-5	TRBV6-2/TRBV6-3	CASSYRTGGVQPQHF	TGTGCCAGCAGTTATAGGACAGGGGGTGTTCAGCCCCAGCATTTT
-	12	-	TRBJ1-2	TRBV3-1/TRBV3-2	CASTGREDGYTF	TGTGCCAGCACGGGGAGGGAAGACGGCTACACCTTC
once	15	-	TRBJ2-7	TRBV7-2	CASSALGGTDYEQYF	TGTGCCAGCAGCGCCTTAGGCGGGACAGATTACGAGCAGTACTTC
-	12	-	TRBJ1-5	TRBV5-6	CASSLYGQPQHF	TGTGCCAGCAGCTTGTATGGTCAGCCCCAGCATTTT
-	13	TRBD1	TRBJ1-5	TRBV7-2	CASSFDRAQPQHF	TGTGCCAGCAGCTTCGACAGGGCCCAGCCCCAGCATTTT
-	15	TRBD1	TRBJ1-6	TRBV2	CASSEAGTGNSPLHF	TGTGCCAGCAGTGAGGCCGGGACAGGGAATTCACCCCTCCACTTT
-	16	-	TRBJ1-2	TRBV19	CASSIGLDGESYGYTF	TGTGCCAGTAGTATTGGCTTGGACGGAGAATCCTATGGCTACACCTTC
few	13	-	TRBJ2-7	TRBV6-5	CASSYSKGYEQYF	TGTGCCAGCAGTTACTCGAAAGGCTACGAGCAGTACTTC
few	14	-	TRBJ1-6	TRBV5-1	CASSLGSYNSPLHF	TGCGCCAGCAGCTTGGGCTCCTATAATTCACCCCTCCACTTT
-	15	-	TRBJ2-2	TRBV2	CASTEHATNTGELFF	TGTGCCAGCACGGAACACGCCACGAACACCGGGGAGCTGTTTTTT
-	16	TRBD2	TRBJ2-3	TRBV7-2	CASSHSPPSGADTQYF	TGTGCCAGCAGCCACTCTCCGCCTAGCGGGGCGGATACGCAGTATTTT
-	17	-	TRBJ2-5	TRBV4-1	CASSQGPPRGDPATQYF	TGCGCCAGCAGCCAAGGTCCTCCGAGGGGGGACCCCGCCACCCAGTACTTC
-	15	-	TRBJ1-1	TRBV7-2	CASSLGRGGVTEAFF	TGTGCCAGCAGCTTAGGCCGGGGGGGGGTCACTGAAGCTTTCTTT
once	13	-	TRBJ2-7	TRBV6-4	CASSRTPSGEQYF	TGTGCCAGCAGTCGGACTCCCTCGGGGGAGCAGTACTTC
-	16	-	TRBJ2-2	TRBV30	CAWSVRGPGTGGELFF	TGTGCCTGGAGTGTACGTGGACCGGGAACAGGCGGGGAGCTGTTTTTT
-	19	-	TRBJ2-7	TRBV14	CASSQILLFEFTSGYEQYF	TGTGCCAGCAGCCAAATCCTCCTGTTTGAATTCACATCTGGGTACGAGCAGTACTTC
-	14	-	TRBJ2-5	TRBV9	CASSVGGTQETQYF	TGTGCCAGCAGCGTTGGGGGGACCCAAGAGACCCAGTACTTC
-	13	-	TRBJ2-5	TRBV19	CASSSQGSETQYF	TGTGCCAGTAGTAGCCAGGGTTCGGAGACCCAGTACTTC
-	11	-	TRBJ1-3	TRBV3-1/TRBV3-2	CASSRGDTIYF	TGTGCCAGCAGCCGGGGGGACACCATATATTTT
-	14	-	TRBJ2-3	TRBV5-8	CASSAGSGTDTQYF	TGTGCCAGCAGCGCGGGGAGTGGCACAGATACGCAGTATTTT
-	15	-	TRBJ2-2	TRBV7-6	CASSLAAGASGELFF	TGTGCCAGCAGCTTAGCGGCAGGGGCATCCGGGGAGCTGTTTTTT
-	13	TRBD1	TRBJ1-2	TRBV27	CASSYLQGDGYTF	TGTGCCAGCAGTTATTTACAGGGGGATGGCTACACCTTC
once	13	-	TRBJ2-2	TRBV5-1	CASSFQSTGELFF	TGCGCCAGCAGCTTTCAGTCCACCGGGGAGCTGTTTTTT
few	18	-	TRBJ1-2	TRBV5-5	CASSETWTAEYRDYGYTF	TGTGCCAGCAGCGAAACTTGGACTGCGGAGTACAGGGACTATGGCTACACCTTC
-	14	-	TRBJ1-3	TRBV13	CASSSRQPGNTIYF	TGTGCCAGCAGCTCCCGACAGCCTGGAAACACCATATATTTT
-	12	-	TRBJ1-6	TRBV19	CASREGNSPLHF	TGTGCCAGTAGGGAGGGAAATTCACCCCTCCACTTT
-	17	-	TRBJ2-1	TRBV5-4	CASSLLTAALTYNEQFF	TGTGCCAGCAGCTTGTTAACGGCAGCGCTGACCTACAATGAGCAGTTCTTC
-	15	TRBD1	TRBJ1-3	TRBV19	CASRKQQGSGNTIYF	TGTGCCAGTAGGAAACAACAGGGGTCTGGAAACACCATATATTTT
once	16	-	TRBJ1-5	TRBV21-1	CASSKGGGGTPGPQHF	TGTGCCAGCAGCAAAGGGGGAGGCGGAACCCCAGGGCCCCAGCATTTT
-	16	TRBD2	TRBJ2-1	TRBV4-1	CASSQAPRGGVNEQFF	TGCGCCAGCAGCCAAGCTCCTCGCGGGGGGGTCAATGAGCAGTTCTTC